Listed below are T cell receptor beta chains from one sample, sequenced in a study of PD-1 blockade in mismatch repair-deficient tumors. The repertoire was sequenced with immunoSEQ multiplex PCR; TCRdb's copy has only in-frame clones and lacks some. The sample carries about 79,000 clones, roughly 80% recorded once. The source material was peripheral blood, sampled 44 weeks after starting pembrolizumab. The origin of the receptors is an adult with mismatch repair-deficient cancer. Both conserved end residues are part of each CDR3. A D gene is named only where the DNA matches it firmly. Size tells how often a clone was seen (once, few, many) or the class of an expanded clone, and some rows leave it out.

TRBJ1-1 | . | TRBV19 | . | CASSARGLNTEAFF | TGTGCCAGTAGTGCCAGGGGACTGAACACTGAAGCTTTCTTT
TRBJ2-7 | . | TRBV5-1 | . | CASSFLPGPYEQYF | TGCGCCAGCAGCTTCTTACCTGGGCCTTACGAGCAGTACTTC
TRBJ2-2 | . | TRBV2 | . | CASSLRDTGELFF | TGTGCCAGCAGTCTAAGGGACACCGGGGAGCTGTTTTTT
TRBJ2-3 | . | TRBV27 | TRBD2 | CASSQTSGKSTDTQYF | TGTGCCAGCAGCCAGACTAGCGGGAAAAGCACAGATACGCAGTATTTT
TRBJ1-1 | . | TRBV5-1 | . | CASSLDSVLSGRNTEAFF | TGCGCCAGCAGCTTGGATAGCGTTCTATCGGGGAGGAACACTGAAGCTTTCTTT
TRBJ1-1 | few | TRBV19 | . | CASSMSGPGLYAFF | TGTGCCAGTAGTATGAGCGGTCCGGGTCTCTATGCTTTCTTT
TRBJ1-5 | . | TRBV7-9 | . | CASSLGRTGNQPQHF | TGTGCCAGCAGCTTAGGAAGGACAGGCAATCAGCCCCAGCATTTT
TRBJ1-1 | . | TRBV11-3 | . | CASSFTWQRNTEAFF | TGTGCCAGCAGCTTCACGTGGCAGAGGAACACTGAAGCTTTCTTT
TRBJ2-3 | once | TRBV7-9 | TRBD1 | CASSFRTGYEDTQYF | TGTGCCAGCAGCTTCCGGACAGGGTATGAAGATACGCAGTATTTT
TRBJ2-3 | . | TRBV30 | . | CACHRTSGLADTQYF | TGTGCCTGCCATAGGACGAGCGGACTTGCAGATACGCAGTATTTT
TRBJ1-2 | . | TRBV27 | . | CASSLSAAGRGYGYTF | TGTGCCAGCAGTTTATCGGCCGCAGGGCGGGGCTATGGCTACACCTTC
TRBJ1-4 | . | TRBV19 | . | CASRPVRTHGEKLFF | TGTGCCAGTAGGCCGGTAAGGACCCATGGAGAAAAACTGTTTTTT
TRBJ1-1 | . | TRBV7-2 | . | CASRPTTGRNTEAFF | TGTGCCAGCAGGCCAACGACAGGAAGGAACACTGAAGCTTTCTTT
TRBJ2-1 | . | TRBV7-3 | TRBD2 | CASSLLGLADNEQFF | TGTGCCAGCAGCCTCCTTGGACTAGCGGATAATGAGCAGTTCTTC
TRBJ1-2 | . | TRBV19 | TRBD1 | CASSYRGANYGYTF | TGTGCCAGTAGCTACAGGGGGGCTAACTATGGCTACACCTTC
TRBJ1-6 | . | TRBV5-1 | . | CASSLDGPGIGSPLHF | TGCGCCAGCAGCTTGGACGGGCCGGGTATAGGGTCACCCCTCCACTTT
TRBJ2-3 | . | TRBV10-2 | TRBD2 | CASSLGLAGAASTDTQYF | TGCGCCAGCAGTCTAGGACTAGCGGGAGCGGCTAGCACAGATACGCAGTATTTT
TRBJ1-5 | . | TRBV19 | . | CASSIPGDQPQHF | TGTGCCAGTAGTATCCCAGGAGATCAGCCCCAGCATTTT
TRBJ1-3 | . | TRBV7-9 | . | CASSDGRNTIYF | TGTGCCAGCAGCGATGGACGGAACACCATATATTTT
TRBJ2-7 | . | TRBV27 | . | CASSSQLVSYEQYF | TGTGCCAGCAGTTCCCAACTAGTTTCCTACGAGCAGTACTTC
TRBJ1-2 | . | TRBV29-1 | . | CSVGGGPTYGYTF | TGCAGCGTTGGGGGGGGGCCTACCTATGGCTACACCTTC
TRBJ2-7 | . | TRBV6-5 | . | CASRSAGEQYF | TGTGCCAGCAGGTCAGCTGGGGAGCAGTACTTC
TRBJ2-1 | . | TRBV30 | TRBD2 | CAWSGIAGAYNEQFF | TGTGCCTGGAGTGGCATAGCGGGAGCCTACAATGAGCAGTTCTTC
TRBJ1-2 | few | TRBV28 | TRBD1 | CASSLYHRGQAYGYTF | TGTGCCAGCAGTTTATACCATAGGGGACAGGCTTATGGCTACACCTTC
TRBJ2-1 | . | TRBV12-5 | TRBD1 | CASGLGAQGLRGNEQFF | TGTGCTAGTGGTTTGGGAGCACAGGGGTTACGTGGTAATGAGCAGTTCTTC
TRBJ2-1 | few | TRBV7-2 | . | CASSLAADNEQFF | TGTGCCAGCAGCTTAGCGGCGGACAATGAGCAGTTCTTC
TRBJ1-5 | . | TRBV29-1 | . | CSVEVFGEPNQPQHF | TGCAGCGTTGAAGTATTCGGAGAGCCAAATCAGCCCCAGCATTTT
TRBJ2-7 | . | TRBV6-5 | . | CASSYRVGTYEQYF | TGTGCCAGCAGTTACAGGGTGGGGACCTACGAGCAGTACTTC
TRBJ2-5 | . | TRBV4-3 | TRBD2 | CASSQRRDYAKGTQYF | TGCGCCAGCAGCCAACGCCGGGACTACGCGAAGGGGACCCAGTACTTC
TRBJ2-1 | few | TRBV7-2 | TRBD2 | CASSGLAVYNEQFF | TGTGCCAGCAGCGGGCTAGCGGTATACAATGAGCAGTTCTTC
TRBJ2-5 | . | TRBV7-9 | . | CASSLVMGAGTQYF | TGTGCCAGCAGCTTAGTAATGGGAGCCGGGACCCAGTACTTC
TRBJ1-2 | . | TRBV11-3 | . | CASSPLGSGYGYTF | TGTGCCAGCAGCCCGCTTGGGTCTGGCTATGGCTACACCTTC
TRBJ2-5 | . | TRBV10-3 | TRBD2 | CAISTSGSQETQYF | TGTGCCATCAGTACTAGCGGGAGTCAAGAGACCCAGTACTTC
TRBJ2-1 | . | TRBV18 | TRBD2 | CASSTKSTSGSSHEQFF | TGTGCCAGCTCAACAAAGTCGACTAGCGGGAGTTCCCATGAGCAGTTCTTC
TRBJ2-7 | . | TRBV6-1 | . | CASRVDSSYEQYF | TGTGCCAGCAGGGTTGATAGCTCCTACGAGCAGTACTTC
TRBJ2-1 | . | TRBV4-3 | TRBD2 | CASSQSGTRLSDEQFF | TGCGCCAGCAGCCAATCCGGGACTAGGCTTTCTGATGAGCAGTTCTTC
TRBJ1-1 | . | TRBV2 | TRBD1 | CASSKDRTNTEAFF | TGTGCCAGCAGCAAGGACAGGACGAACACTGAAGCTTTCTTT
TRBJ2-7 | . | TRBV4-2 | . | CASSQDQGDEQYF | TGTGCCAGCAGCCAAGATCAAGGGGACGAGCAGTACTTC
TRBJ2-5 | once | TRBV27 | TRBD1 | CASSYRTGQETQYF | TGTGCCAGCAGTTACCGGACAGGCCAAGAGACCCAGTACTTC